Following are 31 T cell receptor beta chains from one sample sequenced in a study of CD8+ T cells in alopecia areata. Sorting of CD4+ cells into CD25+CD127- cells was performed for about five patients. Extracted RNA was reverse transcribed into cDNA, the sequencing template. Sequenced by immunoSEQ multiplex PCR; TCRdb stores in-frame clones only, minus some. The sample yields about 37,000 clones, roughly 53% seen once. The source material was CD4+ Tregs sorted from blood. These receptors were obtained from a human donor with alopecia areata.

This sequence joins TRBV9 and TRBJ1-3, with D unclear. This CDR3 region has 16 residues. The germline CDR1 and CDR2 sequences are SGDLS and YYNGEE. V was cut by 0 bases and J by 0 bases, with 10 bases left in between. CDR3 DNA: TGTGCCAGCAGCGTAGCTTTAAGTAGCTCTGGAAACACCATATATTTT. This codes for CASSVALSSSGNTIYF.

The V and J genes are TRBV19 and TRBJ1-5; 10 bases are shared with TRBD1. The CDR3 is 14 residues long. Germline CDR1 and CDR2: LNHDA and SQIVND (reference sequence). The V segment lost 5 bases and the J segment 7 bases; nucleotides outside the gene matches: 5. DNA for the CDR3: TGTGCCAGTAGTTCTCCGGGACAGGGGCAGCCCCAGCATTTT. Translating gives CASSSPGQGQPQHF.

The sample holds a few counts of this clone. J is TRBJ2-2 and V is TRBV7-2, with TRBD1 identical over 9 bases. J lost 5 bases, V lost 5 bases, and 9 bases had no gene match. From germline, CDR1 is SGHTA and CDR2 FQGNSA. The length of the CDR3 is 16 residues. The DNA for the CDR3 is TGTGCCAGCAGCCCGCCCGGGACAGGGCGAACCGGGGAGCTGTTTTTT. The encoded protein is CASSPPGTGRTGELFF.

This chain connects TRBV7-2 to TRBJ1-2; TRBD1 is a possible D gene (6 bases). This CDR3 region has 12 residues. Germline lookup yields CDR1 SGHTA and CDR2 FQGNSA. The V and J ends lost 6 bases and 3 bases respectively, with 8 bases between them. Here the CDR3 reads CASRGGDYGYTF. In DNA, the CDR3 is TGTGCCAGCAGGGGGGGCGACTATGGCTACACCTTC.

The V and J genes are TRBV18 and TRBJ2-3; D unclear. CDR1 is KGHSH and CDR2 is LQKENI in the germline V gene. Deletions cut 3 bases from V and 5 bases from J, with 6 bases between. This CDR3 spans 12 amino acids. The CDR3 here is CASSPNQDTQYF. In DNA form, the CDR3 reads TGTGCCAGCTCACCTAACCAAGATACGCAGTATTTT.

The rearrangement uses TRBV4-1 and TRBJ1-6; TRBD1 might be the D (6 bases). The CDR3 is 13 residues long. Germline CDR1 and CDR2: MGHRA and YSYEKL. V gave up 4 bases and J gave up 8 bases, with 9 bases separating them. As DNA, the CDR3 is TGCGCCAGCAGCCTATACAGGGATTCACCCCTCCACTTT. This codes for CASSLYRDSPLHF.

This clone has more than one count but fewer than ten. The chain employs TRBV11-2 and TRBJ1-6; D is unclear. The CDR3 extends over 14 amino acids. The V end lost 0 bases, the J end lost 10 bases, and 10 bases lay between the germline ends. Germline values: CDR1 SGHAT, CDR2 FQNNGV. The CDR3, as DNA: TGTGCCAGCAGCTTAGAGGCAGGAGTGTCACCCCTCCACTTT. Amino acids: CASSLEAGVSPLHF.

The chain carries TRBV7-2 and TRBJ2-1; D might be TRBD1 or TRBD2, each matching 5 bases. Trimming removed 4 bases from V and 3 bases from J, with 13 bases in between. The germline V gene encodes CDR1 SGHTA and CDR2 FQGNSA. There are 15 residues in the CDR3. This chain's CDR3 is CASSWTARGYNEQFF. The CDR3 DNA follows: TGTGCCAGCAGCTGGACGGCGAGGGGCTACAATGAGCAGTTCTTC.

This clone appeared a few times. The CDR3 spells CSVNSGNTIYF. CDR3 coding DNA: TGCAGCGTCAACAGTGGAAACACCATATATTTT. The chain is built from TRBV29-1 and TRBJ1-3, with no clear D. CDR1 is SQVTM, CDR2 ANQGSEA, per germline. This CDR3 contains 11 residues. V lost 6 bases and J lost 3, with 6 bases in between.

This clone has more than one count but fewer than ten. This chain joins TRBV7-9 and TRBJ2-6, with a weak D call TRBD1 (6 bases). The V gene lost 5 bases and the J gene lost 0 bases, with 8 bases spanning the gap. The CDR3 sequence is 15 residues long. The germline V gene encodes CDR1 SEHNR and CDR2 FQNEAQ (reference sequence). CDR3 bases: TGTGCCAGCAGCGGACAGTTCTCTGGGGCCAACGTCCTGACTTTC. It codes for CASSGQFSGANVLTF. The full variable domain, completed using reference TRBV7-9 and TRBJ2-6, is DTGVSQNPRHKITKRGQNVTFRCDPISEHNRLYWYRQTLGQGPEFLTYFQNEAQLEKSRLLSDRFSAERPKGSFSTLEIQRTEQGDSAMYLCASSGQFSGANVLTFGAGSRLTVL.

This sequence joins TRBV2 and TRBJ2-5, with D unresolved. This CDR3 comprises 14 residues. V was trimmed by 4 bases and J by 4 bases, leaving 13 bases between them. CDR1 and CDR2 (germline): SNHLY, FYNNEI. CDR3: CASSGPSNPETQYF. The DNA for the CDR3 is TGTGCCAGCAGTGGCCCCAGTAATCCAGAGACCCAGTACTTC.

The J gene is TRBJ2-3, the V gene TRBV7-9; tentative D call: TRBD2 (5 bases). This CDR3 contains 17 residues. Trimming took 5 bases from V and 4 from J, leaving 22 bases between them. The germline V gene has CDR1 SEHNR and CDR2 FQNEAQ (reference sequence). DNA of the CDR3: TGTGCCAGCAGCCAACGTCCCCACCGGGATCGGGCAGATACGCAGTATTTT. Encoded protein: CASSQRPHRDRADTQYF.

The CDR3 here is CASSVGGLAGYNEQFF. Here the CDR3 DNA reads TGTGCCAGCAGCGTAGGGGGACTAGCGGGATACAATGAGCAGTTCTTC. The V and J genes are TRBV9 and TRBJ2-1, with 13 bases aligning to TRBD2. V shed 0 bases and J 4 bases; nucleotides not matched to a gene: 1. This CDR3 has 16 amino acids. CDR1 is SGDLS, CDR2 YYNGEE, per germline. Filled out from reference TRBV9 and TRBJ2-1, the complete variable domain reads DSGVTQTPKHLITATGQRVTLRCSPRSGDLSVYWYQQSLDQGLQFLIQYYNGEERAKGNILERFSAQQFPDLHSELNLSSLELGDSALYFCASSVGGLAGYNEQFFGPGTRLTVL.

V usage is TRBV4-2 and J usage is TRBJ2-1; the D gene is possibly TRBD2 (5 bases). The CDR3 covers 17 residues. Germline lookup yields CDR1 LGHNA and CDR2 YNFKEQ. Trimming removed 0 bases at V and 0 bases at J, with 12 bases between. The chain's CDR3 is CASSQDPRGSSYNEQFF. CDR3 nucleotide sequence: TGTGCCAGCAGCCAAGATCCCCGGGGTAGCTCCTACAATGAGCAGTTCTTC.

The J gene is TRBJ2-7, the V gene TRBV19; possibly TRBD1 or TRBD2 for D (6 bases each). V was trimmed by 5 bases and J by 7 bases, leaving 12 bases between them. The CDR3 is made up of 12 amino acids. In germline, CDR1 is LNHDA, CDR2 SQIVND (reference sequence). The CDR3 region is CASSLRGLEQYF. CDR3 coding DNA: TGTGCCAGTAGTCTCCGGGGGCTTGAGCAGTACTTC.

This rearrangement joins TRBV7-9 to TRBJ1-4; D is perhaps TRBD1 (5 bases). Germline V gene lookup returns CDR1 SEHNR and CDR2 FQNEAQ (reference sequence). This CDR3 comprises 14 residues. V was cut by 1 base and J by 3 bases, with 6 bases left in between. In DNA form, the CDR3 reads TGTGCCAGCAGCTTAGGGGACCCTAATGAAAAACTGTTTTTT. It yields the protein CASSLGDPNEKLFF.

The J gene is TRBJ1-2, the V gene TRBV27, with D possibly matching TRBD1 (5 bases). CDR3 size: 12 residues. Trimming removed 5 bases at V and 8 bases at J, with 12 bases between. Germline-derived CDR1 and CDR2 are MNHEY and SMNVEV (reference sequence). The CDR3 protein is CASSAGPAGYTF. CDR3 bases: TGTGCCAGCAGTGCGGGACCTGCGGGCTACACCTTC.

The chain is built from TRBV7-9 and TRBJ2-7; D unresolved. CDR3 length: 11 amino acids. Trimming cost V 2 bases and J 5 bases, with 4 bases left between them. Germline loops: CDR1 SEHNR, CDR2 FQNEAQ (reference sequence). The chain's CDR3 is CASSLIHEQYF. For the CDR3, the DNA is TGTGCCAGCAGCTTAATCCACGAGCAGTACTTC.

The gene calls are TRBV6-6 and TRBJ1-2; a weak D match, TRBD1 (5 bases). Looked up from germline, CDR1 is MNHNY and CDR2 is SVGAGI (reference sequence). The CDR3 is 13 residues long. V was clipped by 2 bases and J by 2 bases, with 6 bases between them. CDR3 residues: CASSYGGNYGYTF. Written as DNA, the CDR3 is TGTGCCAGCAGTTACGGGGGGAACTATGGCTACACCTTC.

V and J are TRBV10-1 and TRBJ1-6, with D possibly matching TRBD1 (6 bases). The germline CDR1 and CDR2 sequences are WNHNN and SYGVQD (reference sequence). The CDR3 is 16 residues long. V was shortened by 6 bases and J by 2 bases, with 14 bases between the two germline ends. Written as DNA, the CDR3 is TGCGCCAGCAGCTTAGAAGACAGGACCTATAATTCACCCCTCCACTTT. It yields the protein CASSLEDRTYNSPLHF.

This clone showed up just once. The chain joins TRBV4-3 to TRBJ2-1; possible D gene TRBD1, 6 bases. Germline V gene sequence: CDR1 LGHNA, CDR2 YSLEER. The CDR3 totals 15 residues. V lost 7 bases to trimming and J lost 5 bases, with 18 bases between them. The CDR3 nucleotides read TGCGCCAGCACCGACCCCGAGGCAGGGGACAATGAGCAGTTCTTC. This gives the protein CASTDPEAGDNEQFF.

The table lists this clone with a few counts. V usage is TRBV23-1 and J usage is TRBJ1-2, with D perhaps TRBD1 (6 bases). TRBV23-1 is an open reading frame, and its role is uncertain. This CDR3 comprises 16 residues. The germline V and J ends were trimmed by 4 bases and 1 base, with 16 bases remaining between them. The CDR3 spells CASSPGEQGFNYGYTF. The CDR3 DNA sequence: TGCGCCAGCAGTCCAGGCGAACAGGGTTTTAACTATGGCTACACCTTC.

This clone showed up just once. The rearrangement joins TRBV19 to TRBJ1-2; a weak D match, TRBD1 (5 bases). From germline, CDR1 is LNHDA and CDR2 SQIVND (reference sequence). V lost 3 bases and J lost 7, with 15 bases in between. This CDR3 region has 14 residues. The CDR3 DNA reads TGTGCCAGTAGTATGGGTGCTGGGACCGGTGGCTACACCTTC. This encodes CASSMGAGTGGYTF.

The rearrangement joins TRBV5-1 to TRBJ1-1, with D unclear. Deletions cut 0 bases from V and 0 bases from J, with 9 bases between. The CDR3 covers 15 residues. Germline V gene sequence: CDR1 SGHRS, CDR2 YFSETQ. The CDR3 DNA reads as TGCGCCAGCAGCTTGGAGTGGACGGTGAACACTGAAGCTTTCTTT. It codes for CASSLEWTVNTEAFF. Using reference TRBV5-1 and TRBJ1-1 for the parts outside the CDR3, the full variable domain is KAGVTQTPRYLIKTRGQQVTLSCSPISGHRSVSWYQQTPGQGLQFLFEYFSETQRNKGNFPGRFSGRQFSNSRSEMNVSTLELGDSALYLCASSLEWTVNTEAFFGQGTRLTVV.

The rearrangement links TRBV25-1 to TRBJ1-2; 7 bases line up with TRBD1. The V gene's germline CDR1 is MGHDK and CDR2 SYGVNS. The V gene end was trimmed by 3 bases and the J gene end by 8 bases; junction bases not matched to a gene: 9. The CDR3 consists of 14 residues. The CDR3 bases are TGTGCCAGCAGTGAGAGACAGGGCCGGAGCGGCTACACCTTC. Translating it yields CASSERQGRSGYTF.

The gene calls are TRBV7-8 and TRBJ2-7; D not certain. V was shortened by 2 bases and J by 4 bases, with 6 bases between the two germline ends. The germline V gene has CDR1 SGHVS and CDR2 FQNEAQ. The length of the CDR3 is 12 residues. The CDR3 DNA reads TGTGCCAGCAGCTTACAAGTTTACGAGCAGTACTTC. This encodes CASSLQVYEQYF.

CDR3 DNA: TGTGCCAGCAGCCTGGACTACGAGCAGTACTTC. Residues: CASSLDYEQYF. The V call is TRBV2, the J call TRBJ2-7; D gene uncertain. CDR1 is SNHLY, CDR2 FYNNEI, per germline. Trimming left V 6 bases short and J 3 bases short, with 6 bases between. The CDR3 sequence is 11 residues long.

The V call is TRBV18, the J call TRBJ1-1; tentative D call: TRBD1 (6 bases). Trimming stripped 5 bases from V and 3 bases from J, with 10 bases between. Germline CDR1 and CDR2: KGHSH and LQKENI. This CDR3 is built from 13 residues. The CDR3 region has the DNA TGTGCCAGCTCAGGACAGAGGGACACTGAAGCTTTCTTT. Translated, it gives CASSGQRDTEAFF.

The V and J genes are TRBV5-1 and TRBJ1-1; D unresolved. CDR3 size: 13 residues. Deletions cut 0 bases from V and 7 bases from J, with 10 bases between. Germline V gene sequence: CDR1 SGHRS, CDR2 YFSETQ. CDR3 region: CASSLGLAFEAFF. The CDR3 DNA is TGCGCCAGCAGCTTGGGGTTAGCCTTTGAAGCTTTCTTT.

This clone was found a few times. The chain has TRBV5-1 and TRBJ2-5, with 10 nucleotides matching TRBD2. CDR3 length: 18 amino acids. Trimming removed 5 bases from V and 1 base from J; junction bases left unmatched: 14. Germline V gene data show CDR1 as SGHRS and CDR2 as YFSETQ. This CDR3 reads CASSSQWVSGRLQETQYF. Here the CDR3 DNA reads TGCGCCAGCAGTTCTCAGTGGGTTAGCGGGAGGCTCCAAGAGACCCAGTACTTC. The variable domain in full, with the rest retrieved from reference TRBV5-1 and TRBJ2-5, is KAGVTQTPRYLIKTRGQQVTLSCSPISGHRSVSWYQQTPGQGLQFLFEYFSETQRNKGNFPGRFSGRQFSNSRSEMNVSTLELGDSALYLCASSSQWVSGRLQETQYFGPGTRLLVL.

V and J are TRBV10-3 and TRBJ1-3; tentatively, D is TRBD1 (6 bases). The V and J ends lost 5 bases and 0 bases respectively, with 11 bases between them. This CDR3 has 15 amino acids. The V gene's germline CDR1 is ENHRY and CDR2 SYGVKD. The CDR3 coding sequence is TGTGCCATCAGTTCCACAGGGAGCTCTGGAAACACCATATATTTT. Protein product: CAISSTGSSGNTIYF.